This T cell receptor (beta chain) came from a study of identifying expanded T cells in peripheral blood. Study-wide results and limits: Technical replicates showed around 1.2 changed clones; roughly two weeks about 16; four weeks 19. Across healthy donors, higher total template counts meant significantly greater approximately 2-week count variance.

Collection occurred without any documented infections or immune events in donors. Sequenced by immunoSEQ multiplex PCR; TCRdb stores in-frame clones only, minus some. The table includes 65,000 to 95,000 clones, around nine tenths detected once. On this clone: Its antigen is currently unknown.

The germline V and J ends were trimmed by 1 base and 0 bases, with 12 bases remaining between them. The CDR3 length is 16 residues. Germline CDR1 is SGHAT and CDR2 is FQNNGV. The chain combines TRBV11-2 with TRBJ1-1; D gene ambiguous. What was sequenced was blood. The source is a person between 18 and 75 years old in good health. CDR3 bases: TGTGCCAGCAGCTTAGTGGCGGGCGGCATGAACACTGAAGCTTTCTTT. Protein product: CASSLVAGGMNTEAFF.